This note documents a single TCR beta chain sequence. These data are taken from a study of T cell changes during pregnancy in multiple sclerosis. Germline values: CDR1 MDHEN, CDR2 SYDVKM. The length of the CDR3 is 13 residues. With 5 bases removed from V and 1 base from J, the gap between germline ends came to 3 bases. Profiling relied on immunoSEQ multiplex PCR, and the TCRdb table lists in-frame clones only, not all of them. The data show some 80,000 clones, approximately 90% seen once. This TCR was recovered from a female donor with multiple sclerosis, enrolled in a pregnancy study. The chain has TRBV28 and TRBJ2-6; no firm D call. This specimen consisted of peripheral blood, obtained in the first trimester of pregnancy. CDR3 sequence reads: CASSVSGANVLTF. DNA of the CDR3: TGTGCCAGCAGTGTATCTGGGGCCAACGTCCTGACTTTC.